Sequencing of this T cell receptor (beta chain) was carried out in a study of cytomegalovirus exposure and HLA in healthy donors. Overall study: Unique TCRs from HLA-typed donors, 80 million to 100 million of them, were held in an early data release. Of the donors genotyped, 300 to 500 in all, about 80% fell in the Caucasian-associated ancestry cluster.

Points from the study as a whole: In an earlier analysis, in approximately 570 donors, most V segments appeared productive either ~87% or ~30% of the time. What a later analysis showed was that several of the most significant clusters appeared linked to common viral pathogens.

V shed 4 bases and J 5 bases; nucleotides not matched to a gene: 8. Germline V gene data show CDR1 as SGDLS and CDR2 as YYNGEE. The length of the CDR3 is 16 residues. As for this clone: Its specificity is unknown.

Researchers ran the PCR with 60 Vbeta and 13 Jbeta primers. Generated by immunoSEQ multiplex PCR, the TCRdb table keeps only in-frame clones and is missing some. The sample includes some 170,000 clones, roughly four fifths of them seen just once. The source of this sequence is a man aged 50 to 60 in good health and CMV-seropositive. The sequenced sample consisted of PBMCs. The genes are TRBV9 and TRBJ2-1; 11 positions agree with TRBD2. For the CDR3, the DNA is TGTGCCAGCAGCCCCCCGCTAGCGGGGGGAAACAATGAGCAGTTCTTC. Translation gives CASSPPLAGGNNEQFF.